The present TCR beta chain was sequenced within a study of T cell responses to AZD1222 COVID-19 vaccine. Study as a whole: Second-dose recipients at about 4 or about 12 weeks were treated as one pooled group. Study-level points and caveats: Two AZD1222 doses significantly raised spike-specific TCR breadth and depth over controls.

The germline gives CDR1 KGHSH, CDR2 LQKENI. This CDR3 comprises 13 residues. J was trimmed by 10 bases and V by 2 bases; bases with no gene match: 3. As regards this clone: Its target is not known.

Method: immunoSEQ multiplex PCR; TCRdb's copy keeps in-frame clones and lacks some. The repertoire holds over 85,000 clones, with about 87% as singletons. This chain uses TRBV18 with TRBJ2-1; 9 bases are a match to TRBD1. The sequence derives from an adult in good health. This specimen was peripheral blood, taken on day 0 of AZD1222 vaccination. The CDR3 reads CASSPIGQGEQFF. Here the CDR3 DNA reads TGTGCCAGCTCACCAATCGGACAGGGGGAGCAGTTCTTC. Based on the CDR3 plus reference TRBV18 and TRBJ2-1, the full variable domain is NAGVMQNPRHLVRRRGQEARLRCSPMKGHSHVYWYRQLPEEGLKFMVYLQKENIIDESGMPKERFSAEFPKEGPSILRIQQVVRGDSAAYFCASSPIGQGEQFFGPGTRLTVL.